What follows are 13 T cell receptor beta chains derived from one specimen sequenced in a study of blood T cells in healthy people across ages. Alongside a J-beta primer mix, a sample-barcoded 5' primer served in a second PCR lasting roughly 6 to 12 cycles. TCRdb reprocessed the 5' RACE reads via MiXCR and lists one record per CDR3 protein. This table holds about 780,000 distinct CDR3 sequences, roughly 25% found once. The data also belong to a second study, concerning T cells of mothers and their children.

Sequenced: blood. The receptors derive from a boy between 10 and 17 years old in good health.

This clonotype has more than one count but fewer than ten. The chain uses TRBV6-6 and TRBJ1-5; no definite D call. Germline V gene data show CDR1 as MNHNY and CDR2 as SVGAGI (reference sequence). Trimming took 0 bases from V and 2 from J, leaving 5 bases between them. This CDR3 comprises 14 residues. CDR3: CASSYSSGNQPQHF. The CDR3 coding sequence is TGTGCCAGCAGTTACTCGTCAGGCAATCAGCCCCAGCATTTT.

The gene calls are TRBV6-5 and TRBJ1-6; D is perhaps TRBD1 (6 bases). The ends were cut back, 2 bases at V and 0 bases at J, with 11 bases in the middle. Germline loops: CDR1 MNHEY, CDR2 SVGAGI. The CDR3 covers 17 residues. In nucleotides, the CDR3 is TGTGCCAGCAGTTACGGGGGCGGGAGCTCCTATAATTCACCCCTCCACTTT. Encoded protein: CASSYGGGSSYNSPLHF.

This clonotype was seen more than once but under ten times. CDR3 residues: CASSGGSPEAFF. Written as DNA, the CDR3 is TGTGCCAGCAGTGGAGGGTCCCCTGAAGCTTTCTTT. The rearrangement links TRBV28 to TRBJ1-1; D not certain. The germline CDR1 and CDR2 sequences are MDHEN and SYDVKM. The CDR3 is 12 amino acids. V lost 5 bases and J lost 6, with 10 bases in between.

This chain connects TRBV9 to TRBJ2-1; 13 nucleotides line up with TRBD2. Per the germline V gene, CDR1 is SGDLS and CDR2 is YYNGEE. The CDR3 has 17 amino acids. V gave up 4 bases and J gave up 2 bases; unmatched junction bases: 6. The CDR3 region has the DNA TGTGCCAGCAGCCCTGAGGGACTAGCGGGACCCTACAATGAGCAGTTCTTC. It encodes CASSPEGLAGPYNEQFF. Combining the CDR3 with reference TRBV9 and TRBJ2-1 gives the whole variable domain DSGVTQTPKHLITATGQRVTLRCSPRSGDLSVYWYQQSLDQGLQFLIQYYNGEERAKGNILERFSAQQFPDLHSELNLSSLELGDSALYFCASSPEGLAGPYNEQFFGPGTRLTVL.

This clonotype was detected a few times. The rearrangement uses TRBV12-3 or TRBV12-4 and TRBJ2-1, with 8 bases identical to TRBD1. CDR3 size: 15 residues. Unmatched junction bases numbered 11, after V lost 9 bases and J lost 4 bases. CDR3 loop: CASWRAGQGYNEQFF. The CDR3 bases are TGTGCCAGTTGGAGGGCCGGACAGGGATACAATGAGCAGTTCTTC.

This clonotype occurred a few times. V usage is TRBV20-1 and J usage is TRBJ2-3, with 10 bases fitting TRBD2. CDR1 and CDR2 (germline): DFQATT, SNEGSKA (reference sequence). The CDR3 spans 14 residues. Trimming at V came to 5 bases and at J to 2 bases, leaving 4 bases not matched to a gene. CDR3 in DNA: TGCAGTGCTTTAGCGGGGGGACACACAGATACGCAGTATTTT. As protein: CSALAGGHTDTQYF.

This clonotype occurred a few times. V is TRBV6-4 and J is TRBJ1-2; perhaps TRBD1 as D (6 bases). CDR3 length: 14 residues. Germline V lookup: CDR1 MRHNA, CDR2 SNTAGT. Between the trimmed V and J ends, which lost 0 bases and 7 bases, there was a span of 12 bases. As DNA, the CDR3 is TGTGCCAGCAGTGACTCGGAACAGGGCGGTGGCTACACCTTC. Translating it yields CASSDSEQGGGYTF.

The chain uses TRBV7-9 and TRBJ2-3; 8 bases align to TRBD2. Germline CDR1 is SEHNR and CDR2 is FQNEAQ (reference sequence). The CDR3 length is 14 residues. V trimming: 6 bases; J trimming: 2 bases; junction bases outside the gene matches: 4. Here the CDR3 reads CASRLRGDTDTQYF. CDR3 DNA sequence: TGTGCCAGCAGGTTGCGGGGGGACACAGATACGCAGTATTTT.

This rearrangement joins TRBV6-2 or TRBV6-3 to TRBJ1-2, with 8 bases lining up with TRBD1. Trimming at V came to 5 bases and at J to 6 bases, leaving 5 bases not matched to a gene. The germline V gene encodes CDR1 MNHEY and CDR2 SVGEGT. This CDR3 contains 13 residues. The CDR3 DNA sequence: TGTGCCAGCAGTAGGGGACAGGACGATGGCTACACCTTC. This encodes CASSRGQDDGYTF.

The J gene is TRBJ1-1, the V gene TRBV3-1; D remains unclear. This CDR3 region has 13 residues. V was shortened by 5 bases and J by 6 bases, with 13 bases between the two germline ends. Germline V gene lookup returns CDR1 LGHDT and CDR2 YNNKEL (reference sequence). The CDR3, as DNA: TGTGCCAGCAGCGGGCGGATAAGGGCTGAAGCTTTCTTT. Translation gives CASSGRIRAEAFF.

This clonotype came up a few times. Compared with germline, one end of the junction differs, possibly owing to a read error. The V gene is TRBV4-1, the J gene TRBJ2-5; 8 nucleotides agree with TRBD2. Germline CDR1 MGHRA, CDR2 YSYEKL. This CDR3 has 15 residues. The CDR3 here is CASSQPGGGQETQYF. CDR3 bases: TGCGCCAGCAGCCAACCCGGGGGGGGTCAAGAGACCCAATACTTC.

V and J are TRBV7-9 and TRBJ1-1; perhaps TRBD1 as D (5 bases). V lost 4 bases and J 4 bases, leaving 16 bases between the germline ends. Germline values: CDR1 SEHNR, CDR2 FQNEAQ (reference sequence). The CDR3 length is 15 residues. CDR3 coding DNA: TGTGCCAGCAGCTCCCTGGGGGTTGAAATCACTGAAGCTTTCTTT. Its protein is CASSSLGVEITEAFF. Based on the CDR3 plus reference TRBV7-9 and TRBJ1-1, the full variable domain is DTGVSQNPRHKITKRGQNVTFRCDPISEHNRLYWYRQTLGQGPEFLTYFQNEAQLEKSRLLSDRFSAERPKGSFSTLEIQRTEQGDSAMYLCASSSLGVEITEAFFGQGTRLTVV.

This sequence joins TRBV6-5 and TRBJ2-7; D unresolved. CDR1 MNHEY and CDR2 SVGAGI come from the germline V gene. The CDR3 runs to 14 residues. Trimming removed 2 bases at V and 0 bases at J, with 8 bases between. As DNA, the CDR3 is TGTGCCAGCAGTTACAGGCTGGACTCCTACGAGCAGTACTTC. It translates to CASSYRLDSYEQYF.